Shown below are 25 T cell receptor beta chains from a single sample sequenced in a study of T cell responses to AZD1222 COVID-19 vaccine. TCRdb's copy holds only in-frame clones and misses some; the assay was immunoSEQ multiplex PCR. The repertoire holds around 200,000 clones, with more than 85% as singletons. Sequencing used peripheral blood, obtained on day 0 of AZD1222 vaccination. These receptors were obtained from an adult in good health.

The CDR3 reads CASSPRPLAGEQYF. The CDR3 region has the DNA TGTGCCAGCAGCCCCAGGCCCCTGGCGGGCGAGCAGTACTTC. This sequence joins TRBV14 and TRBJ2-7; D possibly corresponds to TRBD2 (5 bases). CDR3 length: 14 residues. V lost 4 bases, J lost 6 bases, and 16 bases lay in between. Germline V gene lookup returns CDR1 SGHDN and CDR2 FVKESK. Using reference TRBV14 and TRBJ2-7 for the parts outside the CDR3, the full variable domain is EAGVTQFPSHSVIEKGQTVTLRCDPISGHDNLYWYRRVMGKEIKFLLHFVKESKQDESGMPNNRFLAERTGGTYSTLKVQPAELEDSGVYFCASSPRPLAGEQYFGPGTRLTVT.

V and J are TRBV10-2 and TRBJ2-1; 7 nucleotides match TRBD1. Germline V CDR1 and CDR2: WSHSY, SAAADI. This CDR3 has 15 amino acids. V lost 0 bases to trimming and J lost 5 bases; unmatched junction nucleotides: 4. This chain's CDR3 is CASSESRQGDNEQFF. The DNA of the CDR3 is TGCGCCAGCAGTGAGTCGAGACAGGGCGACAATGAGCAGTTCTTC.

This chain joins TRBV5-1 and TRBJ2-2; 8 bases are a match to TRBD1. The CDR3 covers 15 residues. The ends lost 4 bases at V and 3 bases at J; junction bases unmatched: 5. Germline V lookup: CDR1 SGHRS, CDR2 YFSETQ. CDR3 protein: CASSLPGGDTGELFF. CDR3 bases: TGCGCCAGCAGCCTGCCAGGGGGCGACACCGGGGAGCTGTTTTTT. The full variable domain, completed using reference TRBV5-1 and TRBJ2-2, is KAGVTQTPRYLIKTRGQQVTLSCSPISGHRSVSWYQQTPGQGLQFLFEYFSETQRNKGNFPGRFSGRQFSNSRSEMNVSTLELGDSALYLCASSLPGGDTGELFFGEGSRLTVL.

The chain is built from TRBV2 and TRBJ2-4, with 7 nucleotides matching TRBD2. The junction had 10 bases not matched to a gene; V was cut back by 7 bases and J by 1 base. This CDR3 spans 16 amino acids. Germline V gene lookup returns CDR1 SNHLY and CDR2 FYNNEI. The CDR3 DNA sequence: TGTGCCAGCATTCCTCCGGGACTACGGGCCAAAAACATTCAGTACTTC. Translating gives CASIPPGLRAKNIQYF.

The chain's CDR3 is CASSEAQLAGGGDTQYF. DNA of the CDR3: TGTGCCAGCAGTGAAGCCCAACTAGCGGGAGGGGGGGATACGCAGTATTTT. The chain has TRBV6-1 and TRBJ2-3, with TRBD2 matching 13 bases. Trimming removed 0 bases from V and 6 bases from J; junction bases left unmatched: 6. CDR3 length: 17 amino acids. CDR1 and CDR2 (germline): MNHNS, SASEGT.

The chain joins TRBV5-1 to TRBJ1-1; D is unresolved. CDR3 length: 16 amino acids. Per the germline V gene, CDR1 is SGHRS and CDR2 is YFSETQ. Trimming cost V 0 bases and J 3 bases, with 15 bases left between them. The CDR3 loop is CASSLEGVGRDTEAFF. The CDR3 coding sequence is TGCGCCAGCAGCTTGGAGGGAGTAGGGCGCGACACTGAAGCTTTCTTT.

J is TRBJ1-5 and V is TRBV7-2, with D possibly TRBD1 on 5 matching bases. The CDR3 spans 18 residues. Germline-derived CDR1 and CDR2 are SGHTA and FQGNSA. Between the trimmed V and J ends, which lost 4 bases and 2 bases, there was a span of 21 bases. The CDR3 reads CASSSPRARKNGNQPQHF. The CDR3 bases are TGTGCCAGCAGCTCCCCCAGGGCCCGAAAAAATGGCAATCAGCCCCAGCATTTT.

The genes are TRBV5-1 and TRBJ2-5; D is undetermined. The CDR3 runs 12 residues. Trimming left V 0 bases short and J 6 bases short, with 6 bases between. Germline CDR1 reads SGHRS; CDR2 reads YFSETQ. CDR3 loop: CASSLGMQTQYF. The CDR3 nucleotides are TGCGCCAGCAGCTTGGGGATGCAGACCCAGTACTTC.

The chain carries TRBV7-9 and TRBJ2-3, with 7 bases aligning to TRBD2. V trimming: 2 bases; J trimming: 3 bases; junction bases outside the gene matches: 8. In germline, CDR1 is SEHNR, CDR2 FQNEAQ (reference sequence). This CDR3 comprises 16 residues. The DNA of the CDR3 is TGTGCCAGCAGCTTAACGGGCGGGAGAGCAACAGATACGCAGTATTTT. This encodes CASSLTGGRATDTQYF.

The rearrangement joins TRBV2 to TRBJ2-1, with D hard to call. V was trimmed by 11 bases and J by 2 bases, leaving 13 bases between them. CDR3 length: 13 residues. From germline, CDR1 is SNHLY and CDR2 FYNNEI. CDR3 coding DNA: TGTGCCGGCGACCGGGCGCCCTACAATGAGCAGTTCTTC. It yields the protein CAGDRAPYNEQFF.

The chain is built from TRBV4-1 and TRBJ1-5; D perhaps matches TRBD1 (5 bases). The V gene's germline CDR1 is MGHRA and CDR2 YSYEKL. The CDR3 spans 18 residues. The V end was cut by 0 bases, the J end by 4 bases, with 19 bases between. The CDR3 coding sequence is TGCGCCAGCAGCCAAGAGGGCACTGCGGGGCTGGGGAATCAGCCCCAGCATTTT. Its translation: CASSQEGTAGLGNQPQHF.

The chain joins TRBV4-1 to TRBJ2-2, with D perhaps matching TRBD1 (5 bases). From germline, CDR1 is MGHRA and CDR2 YSYEKL. The V and J ends lost 0 bases and 4 bases respectively, with 21 bases between them. The CDR3 extends over 19 amino acids. The CDR3 reads CASSQEQYTGHKITGELFF. The CDR3 DNA reads TGCGCCAGCAGCCAAGAACAATATACTGGACACAAAATCACCGGGGAGCTGTTTTTT.

The chain uses TRBV7-6 and TRBJ2-2, with D perhaps TRBD2 (6 bases). The germline V gene has CDR1 SGHVS and CDR2 FNYEAQ. This CDR3 is 15 amino acids long. V lost 2 bases and J 4 bases, leaving 11 bases between the germline ends. The CDR3 loop reads CASSLRRAATGELFF. CDR3 DNA sequence: TGTGCCAGCAGCTTAAGGAGGGCCGCCACCGGGGAGCTGTTTTTT.

This clone was picked up one time. The gene calls are TRBV30 and TRBJ1-1; 7 bases agree with TRBD1. The CDR3 extends over 14 amino acids. With V trimmed by 0 bases and J by 5 bases, 6 bases remained unmatched. Germline CDR1 GTSNPN, CDR2 SVGIG (reference sequence). CDR3: CAWSVGGATTEAFF. Written as DNA, the CDR3 is TGTGCCTGGAGTGTAGGGGGCGCGACGACTGAAGCTTTCTTT. Variable domain in full (rest from reference TRBV30 and TRBJ1-1): SQTIHQWPATLVQPVGSPLSLECTVEGTSNPNLYWYRQAAGRGLQLLFYSVGIGQISSEVPQNLSASRPQDRQFILSSKKLLLSDSGFYLCAWSVGGATTEAFFGQGTRLTVV.

This clone was observed a single time. This rearrangement joins TRBV10-1 to TRBJ1-1; 7 bases agree with TRBD1. The V and J ends lost 2 bases and 5 bases, in that order; junction bases with no gene match: 5. CDR3 size: 14 residues. CDR1 is WNHNN and CDR2 is SYGVQD in the germline V gene (reference sequence). The CDR3 sequence: CASSEMGGQTEAFF. CDR3 coding DNA: TGCGCCAGCAGTGAGATGGGGGGACAGACTGAAGCTTTCTTT.

This rearrangement joins TRBV19 to TRBJ2-6; TRBD1 is a possible D gene (6 bases). The V end lost 5 bases, the J end lost 3 bases, and 20 bases lay between the germline ends. CDR3 size: 18 residues. Germline-derived CDR1 and CDR2 are LNHDA and SQIVND (reference sequence). CDR3 in amino acids: CASSPFTGRTIGANVLTF. The CDR3 nucleotides read TGTGCCAGTAGTCCCTTCACAGGGCGAACGATTGGGGCCAACGTCCTGACTTTC.

The chain is built from TRBV28 and TRBJ1-5; tentative D call: TRBD1 (5 bases). The CDR3 is 13 amino acids. The V end lost 5 bases, the J end lost 5 bases, and 10 bases lay between the germline ends. Germline V gene lookup returns CDR1 MDHEN and CDR2 SYDVKM. The CDR3 bases are TGTGCCAGCAGTATACTGGGGCATCAGCCCCAGCATTTT. Translating gives CASSILGHQPQHF.

This sequence joins TRBV3-1 (or the pseudogene TRBV3-2) and TRBJ1-2; 7 bases are a match to TRBD1. The V segment lost 6 bases and the J segment 3 bases; nucleotides outside the gene matches: 10. From germline, CDR1 is LGHDT and CDR2 YNNKEL (reference sequence). The CDR3 is 15 residues long. The CDR3 reads CASRPGGGRDYGYTF. The CDR3 coding sequence is TGTGCCAGCAGGCCAGGGGGGGGTCGGGACTATGGCTACACCTTC.

This clone was found once. The chain carries TRBV7-6 and TRBJ2-3; tentatively, D is TRBD2 (6 bases). Germline CDR1 SGHVS, CDR2 FNYEAQ. This CDR3 has 19 amino acids. The V end was cut by 3 bases, the J end by 3 bases, with 25 bases between. The CDR3, as DNA: TGTGCCAGCAGCTTTTTACGTGGGGGGACCCTCGGGTCGACAGATACGCAGTATTTT. This sequence encodes CASSFLRGGTLGSTDTQYF.

The chain joins TRBV28 to TRBJ1-1, with D possibly TRBD1 on 6 matching bases. This CDR3 comprises 12 residues. V lost 6 bases to trimming and J lost 1 base, with 6 bases between them. Germline CDR1 is MDHEN and CDR2 is SYDVKM. In DNA form, the CDR3 reads TGTGCCAGCAGAGGGGGGAACACTGAAGCTTTCTTT. Protein product: CASRGGNTEAFF.

The rearrangement links TRBV7-9 to TRBJ2-7; D may match TRBD1 or TRBD2 (5 bases each). Trimming left V 5 bases short and J 0 bases short, with 8 bases between. The CDR3 consists of 13 residues. Germline V gene sequence: CDR1 SEHNR, CDR2 FQNEAQ (reference sequence). The CDR3 sequence: CASSLGASYEQYF. The CDR3 nucleotides read TGTGCCAGCAGCCTCGGGGCCTCCTACGAGCAGTACTTC.

The V gene is TRBV4-1, the J gene TRBJ1-5; D remains unclear. Germline V gene sequence: CDR1 MGHRA, CDR2 YSYEKL. V gave up 4 bases and J gave up 3 bases, with 10 bases separating them. The CDR3 consists of 14 residues. CDR3 sequence reads: CASSLEQSNQPQHF. Here the CDR3 DNA reads TGCGCCAGCAGCCTAGAACAGTCCAATCAGCCCCAGCATTTT.

Note on this clone: Additional DNA sequences in this sample encode the identical CDR3. The chain uses TRBV11-2 and TRBJ1-4; D is undetermined. Germline-derived CDR1 and CDR2 are SGHAT and FQNNGV. This CDR3 is 12 amino acids long. The V and J ends lost 1 base and 7 bases respectively, with 4 bases between them. CDR3 loop: CASSLGVEKLFF. DNA for the CDR3: TGTGCCAGCAGCTTAGGGGTTGAAAAACTGTTTTTT.

The chain couples TRBV6-5 to TRBJ1-1; D gene ambiguous. Per germline, CDR1 MNHEY and CDR2 SVGAGI. This CDR3 has 14 amino acids. Trimming took off 2 bases at V and 0 bases at J, with 7 bases between the two ends. Here the CDR3 DNA reads TGTGCCAGCAGTTACGGGCCAGTGAACACTGAAGCTTTCTTT. It is translated as CASSYGPVNTEAFF.

J is TRBJ1-2 and V is TRBV4-1; tentative D call: TRBD1 (5 bases). The CDR3 sequence is 15 residues long. Germline CDR1 is MGHRA and CDR2 is YSYEKL. V was clipped by 1 base and J by 8 bases, with 17 bases between them. CDR3 nucleotides: TGCGCCAGCAGCCAAGGGCGACAGAGTGGAACCGGCTACACCTTC. This sequence encodes CASSQGRQSGTGYTF.